This T cell receptor (beta chain) stems from a study of Graves' ophthalmopathy and Graves' hyperthyroidism. Ten or more counts support this clonotype. Its antigen is unidentified. RNA transcripts served as template for amplifying TCR beta CDR3 sequences. The workflow started with a first-round RT-PCR run with HTBI primers and then moved on to a second-round multiplex PCR. TCRdb reprocessed the multiplex PCR reads with MiXCR, giving one entry per CDR3 protein. The profile shows over 500,000 distinct CDR3 sequences, about 20% of them singletons. Study-level results: Ophthalmopathy progression prediction by the model yielded a sensitivity of roughly 67% and a specificity of approximately 72%. Ophthalmopathy could be told apart from stable hyperthyroidism by a 13-signature model (roughly 90% sensitivity, around 79% specificity).

If no ophthalmopathy appeared within 18 months of follow-up, hyperthyroidism was termed stable. Hyperthyroidism patients, all newly diagnosed, had under 2 months' duration and ages of 18 to 65. The CDR3 has 13 residues. With 0 bases removed from V and 4 bases from J, the gap between germline ends came to 9 bases. CDR1 and CDR2 (germline): DFQATT, SNEGSKA (reference sequence). The chain carries TRBV20-1 and TRBJ1-1, with D possibly being TRBD1 (6 bases). Sequenced: peripheral blood. This clonotype originated in a woman aged 18 to 35 with stable Graves' hyperthyroidism. Some clones in this sample may be carry-over from other donors' samples. The DNA for the CDR3 is TGCAGTGCTAGAGATGGGGGCGGCACTGAAGCTTTCTTT. Its protein is CSARDGGGTEAFF.